Below, 5 T cell receptor beta chains from the same sample are listed, as sequenced in a study of memory CD4+ T cells and cytomegalovirus serostatus. The sort gate was single viable CD3+CD4+CD8-CD45RO+ cells for memory CD4+ T cells. TCRdb's copy holds only in-frame clones and misses some; the assay was immunoSEQ multiplex PCR. This repertoire shows approximately 53,000 clones, 75% to 85% found once; its top ten account for 0.65% to 0.85%. The source material was memory CD4+ T cells from blood. These receptors came from an adult in good health and CMV-seronegative.

The chain couples TRBV7-2 to TRBJ1-5; D gene uncertain. V dropped 0 bases and J dropped 2 bases, with 8 bases sitting between them. Germline lookup yields CDR1 SGHTA and CDR2 FQGNSA. The CDR3 contains 15 residues. In DNA, the CDR3 is TGTGCCAGCAGCTTAGCAGGGTTACGCAATCAGCCCCAGCATTTT. Amino acid sequence: CASSLAGLRNQPQHF.

By frequency in the sample, this clone is medium-sized (0.01 to 0.1%). This rearrangement joins TRBV10-3 to TRBJ1-5; 8 nucleotides line up with TRBD1. The CDR3 runs to 15 residues. The germline CDR1 and CDR2 sequences are ENHRY and SYGVKD. Unmatched junction bases numbered 6, after V lost 6 bases and J lost 2 bases. Here the CDR3 DNA reads TGTGCCATCAGCGAGACAGGGGACGGCAATCAGCCCCAGCATTTT. Its translation: CAISETGDGNQPQHF.

The chain uses TRBV5-4 and TRBJ1-1; the D gene is possibly TRBD1 (5 bases). CDR1 is SGHNT, CDR2 YYREEE, per germline (reference sequence). V lost 0 bases, J lost 6 bases, and 15 bases lay in between. This CDR3 has 15 residues. The CDR3 reads CASSLAAGPRAEAFF. DNA for the CDR3: TGTGCCAGCAGCTTGGCCGCGGGGCCTCGGGCTGAAGCTTTCTTT.

The genes are TRBV2 and TRBJ2-7; a possible D gene is TRBD1 (5 bases). The CDR3 consists of 17 residues. Trimming stripped 6 bases from V and 4 bases from J, with 25 bases between. CDR1 is SNHLY, CDR2 FYNNEI, per germline. CDR3: CASRQGGPQSSLYEQYF. CDR3 coding DNA: TGTGCCAGCAGGCAGGGTGGCCCTCAATCTTCTTTATACGAGCAGTACTTC.

V is TRBV6-1 and J is TRBJ2-5, with TRBD1 matching over 10 bases. Per the germline V gene, CDR1 is MNHNS and CDR2 is SASEGT. Trimming removed 6 bases from V and 5 bases from J; junction bases left unmatched: 6. The CDR3 extends over 14 amino acids. CDR3 residues: CASRRDRGGETQYF. CDR3 DNA: TGTGCCAGCAGAAGGGACAGGGGCGGGGAGACCCAGTACTTC.